These 10 T cell receptor beta chains came from one sample sequenced in a study of T cells in Graves' hyperthyroidism and ophthalmopathy. Regions amplified from RNA transcripts were the TCR beta CDR3 regions. The primer set for the first-round RT-PCR of the TCR CDR3 was HTBI. Each CDR3 protein is one row after TCRdb ran MiXCR on the multiplex PCR reads. The table has a few hundred thousand distinct CDR3 sequences, approximately 15% seen once. Specimen: blood. These receptors were collected from a woman between 18 and 29 years old with Graves' hyperthyroidism that later progressed to Graves' ophthalmopathy.

The rearrangement links TRBV27 to TRBJ1-5; D might be TRBD1 (6 bases). V was cut by 6 bases and J by 2 bases, with 14 bases left in between. Germline-derived CDR1 and CDR2 are MNHEY and SMNVEV (reference sequence). The CDR3 extends over 15 amino acids. The CDR3 DNA reads as TGTGCCAGCAGCGAACAGGGTGAGCGCAATCAGCCCCAGCATTTT. This translates into CASSEQGERNQPQHF.

This clonotype was counted many times. The rearrangement links TRBV28 to TRBJ2-7; maybe TRBD1 (7 bases). The CDR3 extends over 16 amino acids. Germline loops: CDR1 MDHEN, CDR2 SYDVKM. V lost 3 bases and J lost 2, with 17 bases in between. The CDR3 DNA reads TGTGCCAGCAGTTTCCGAGACAGGGAGGCTCCCTACGAGCAGTACTTC. It translates to CASSFRDREAPYEQYF.

This clonotype has only a few counts. The rearrangement joins TRBV28 to TRBJ2-1, with D possibly TRBD1 on 5 matching bases. The V gene's germline CDR1 is MDHEN and CDR2 SYDVKM. The CDR3 spans 14 residues. The V end lost 7 bases, the J end lost 4 bases, and 14 bases lay between the germline ends. The CDR3 spells CASNGQGFYNEQFF. CDR3 in DNA: TGTGCCAGCAATGGCCAGGGATTTTACAATGAGCAGTTCTTC.

The sample holds many counts of this clonotype. The chain combines TRBV15 with TRBJ1-1, with D perhaps TRBD1 (5 bases). The CDR3 spans 19 residues. CDR1 LNHNV and CDR2 YYDKDF come from the germline V gene (reference sequence). Trimming left V 0 bases short and J 3 bases short, with 23 bases between. The chain's CDR3 is CATSRDYNPHAAGDTEAFF. The CDR3 bases are TGTGCCACCAGCAGAGATTACAACCCTCACGCGGCGGGGGACACTGAAGCTTTCTTT.

This clonotype has a count of ten or more. The chain combines TRBV28 with TRBJ2-7, with D hard to call. With 2 bases removed from V and 5 bases from J, the gap between germline ends came to 13 bases. The CDR3 length is 14 residues. Germline assignment: CDR1 MDHEN and CDR2 SYDVKM. The CDR3 region has the DNA TGTGCCAGCAGTTTAGGGCTGAGGTTCCACGAGCAGTACTTC. Translated: CASSLGLRFHEQYF.

Turning to this clonotype: This could be a read error, since a much larger clone is one nucleotide away. The chain recombines TRBV27 with TRBJ1-2; D perhaps matches TRBD1 (6 bases). This CDR3 is built from 15 residues. The V end lost 5 bases, the J end lost 7 bases, and 20 bases lay between the germline ends. Germline CDR1 MNHEY, CDR2 SMNVEV (reference sequence). The CDR3 spells CASSGAGQSHRGYTF. The CDR3 nucleotides are TGTGCCAGCAGTGGGGCAGGACAGTCCCATCGTGGCTACACCTTC.

This clonotype was found many times. V gene TRBV20-1 combines with J gene TRBJ2-1, with TRBD2 matching 10 bases. V trimming: 0 bases; J trimming: 7 bases; junction bases outside the gene matches: 6. Germline V lookup: CDR1 DFQATT, CDR2 SNEGSKA (reference sequence). CDR3 length equals 15 residues. The CDR3 nucleotides read TGCAGTGCTAGAGATGGGACTAGCGTCGTAAATGAGCAGTTCTTC. This sequence encodes CSARDGTSVVNEQFF.

This chain connects TRBV5-1 to TRBJ2-2; D uncertain. Germline V lookup: CDR1 SGHRS, CDR2 YFSETQ. This CDR3 has 11 amino acids. With 7 bases removed from V and 7 bases from J, the gap between germline ends came to 8 bases. The CDR3, as DNA: TGCGCCAGCTCGGTCGGCGGGGAGCTGTTTTTT. It encodes CASSVGGELFF. The whole variable domain, remainder taken from reference TRBV5-1 and TRBJ2-2, is KAGVTQTPRYLIKTRGQQVTLSCSPISGHRSVSWYQQTPGQGLQFLFEYFSETQRNKGNFPGRFSGRQFSNSRSEMNVSTLELGDSALYLCASSVGGELFFGEGSRLTVL.

This clonotype was detected ten times or more. The chain employs TRBV6-5 and TRBJ2-3, with TRBD2 as a possible D gene (6 bases). Trimming cost V 1 base and J 0 bases, with 11 bases left between them. CDR3 length: 16 amino acids. CDR1 is MNHEY, CDR2 SVGAGI, per germline. CDR3 DNA sequence: TGTGCCAGCAGTTACTGGGTCGGGACTAGCACAGATACGCAGTATTTT. Translating it yields CASSYWVGTSTDTQYF.

This clonotype was observed a handful of times. This chain connects TRBV28 to TRBJ2-1, with 9 bases aligning to TRBD1. The V and J ends lost 3 bases and 2 bases, in that order; junction bases with no gene match: 2. In germline, CDR1 is MDHEN, CDR2 SYDVKM. This CDR3 contains 15 residues. CDR3 region: CASSLRTGAYNEQFF. In DNA form, the CDR3 reads TGTGCCAGCAGTTTGAGGACAGGGGCCTACAATGAGCAGTTCTTC.